This entry describes one TCR beta chain. Its specific antigen is unknown. Per-base qualities were not stored, and no clone one base away is much larger. The sample comes from a study of CD8+ T cells in alopecia areata (dated by TCRdb to 2017 to 2018). For the study in its entirety: The treated patients took part in an open-label pilot trial in which moderate-to-severe alopecia areata was treated with oral tofacitinib at 5 to 10 mg twice daily. Patients stayed on tofacitinib for 6 to 18 months and then had 6 months of follow-up off drug so that delayed response and recurrence could be assessed. The SALT score, which quantifies the percentage of affected scalp surface area, was used to measure disease severity in treated patients. To study T cell clonal expansion in alopecia areata, the researchers applied high-throughput TCRbeta sequencing to both the C3H/HeJ mouse model and human patients. In humans, TCRbeta sequencing was performed on scalp tissue and on sorted CD4+ and CD8+ peripheral blood T cells from healthy controls and from patients with patchy or totalis/universalis alopecia areata. Tofacitinib-treated patients had biopsies at baseline and at 4 and 24 weeks of treatment, with a later scalp biopsy in several patients. Scalp clonality was compared across normal scalp (n=4), patchy alopecia areata scalp (n=8), and alopecia totalis/universalis scalp (n=8). The RNA source kit depended on sample type: the PAXgene miRNA kit for fixed scalp, the miRNeasy kit for PBMCs, and the RNeasy kit for mouse skin. TCRbeta CDR3 regions were amplified by immunoSEQ multiplex PCR with 35 Vbeta forward and 13 Jbeta reverse primers. What the work shows at the level of the full study, not this receptor alone: During tofacitinib treatment, many expanded lesional clones remained in scalp and blood, and this persistence may partly explain relapse after treatment is stopped. Resident alphabeta T cells in normal human skin are also sequenced, complicating scalp TCR repertoire analysis, unlike mouse skin dominated by gammadelta T cells. Because the treated cohort was small and had just a single nonresponder, larger studies are needed to establish links between baseline CD8+ expansion and response. Lesional scalp, especially in alopecia totalis/universalis, showed higher clonality and more expanded CD8+ clones than normal scalp, suggesting antigenic drive. TCR sequences shared between patients were less clear than in mice, possibly partly because of HLA diversity in the patient population. With tofacitinib, both scalp clonality and the number of expanded CD8+ clones among the top 100 scalp clones went down significantly.

The germline V and J ends show losses of 5 bases and 2 bases respectively, and no gene match explains 9 bases of the junction. The germline V gene (reference sequence) gives CDR1 as GTSNPN and CDR2 as SVGIG. From cysteine to phenylalanine, the CDR3 is 15 amino acids long. This entry keeps only the CDR3 DNA: 45 bases, framed from base 1. Preparation of the library involved the immunoSEQ multiplex PCR assay. For TCR sequencing, RNA was extracted from every sample and reverse transcribed into cDNA to serve as template. SuperScript III was used for first-strand cDNA synthesis, primed with a 2:1 mix of oligo-dT and random hexamers. A synthetic immune receptor repertoire was used to gauge amplification bias, and whatever bias remained was removed computationally. As for the original processing: Raw reads were preprocessed to remove errors, and CDR3 was defined according to IMGT conventions as the region from the conserved cysteine to phenylalanine. Clonality was computed by normalizing Shannon entropy by log2 of the number of productive unique TCRs and subtracting the result from 1. Whether scalp clones were CD4 or CD8 was inferred by matching scalp TCRbeta sequences against CD4 and CD8 repertoires sorted from blood. Here the immuneACCESS table is served through TCRdb, limited to in-frame sequences with V and J called. Missing clones are a known gap in these copies; in checked studies unresolved V genes cover under half, and the rest lacks a known reason. V, J and clone size are taken as reported in that table, and D and trimming were inferred from the DNA itself. The sample table contains about 100,000 clones; only one count was recorded for about 60% of them. Of the sample, about a sixth falls within the top ten clones.

In light of the paper, this sample's treatment or condition label describes: oral pan-JAK inhibitor, 5-10 mg twice daily. From alopecia areata patients, peripheral blood was collected along with lesional scalp punch biopsies. PBMCs were isolated by density centrifugation and stained for CD3, CD4 and CD8, and CD4+ and CD8+ T cells were sorted on a FACSAria. Sequenced here: CD8+ T cells sorted from blood, sampled between weeks 55 and 70, from a patient treated with tofacitinib. The chain employs TRBV30 and TRBJ2-5; the central 9 bases match TRBD1. The receptor comes from a human donor with alopecia areata. Here is the DNA: TGTGCCTGGGGCCTGGGACAGGGAGAACAAGAGACCCAGTACTTC. Translated, it gives CAWGLGQGEQETQYF.